This T cell receptor (beta chain) derives from a study of response to subunit inactivated influenza vaccine. Overall study results and limits: After each seasonal influenza vaccination, few new T cells are recruited, the authors suggested.

As for this clonotype: Its antigen is as yet unknown.

From the RT-PCR reads, TCRdb called clonotypes with MiXCR, one entry per CDR3 protein. The sample contains over 750,000 distinct CDR3 sequences, approximately 21% of which appear only once. From germline, CDR1 is SGHTA and CDR2 FQGNSA. With V trimmed by 4 bases and J by 3 bases, 7 bases remained unmatched. The CDR3 is 15 amino acids. The gene calls are TRBV7-2 and TRBJ2-3; 7 bases agree with TRBD2. This specimen was PBMCs from blood, taken 5 days after vaccination. The receptor's source is a man aged 50 or older who received an inactivated influenza vaccine. CDR3 bases: TGTGCCAGCAGCTACTGGGGGGGAGAAACAGATACGCAGTATTTT. Protein product: CASSYWGGETDTQYF.